This is a list of T cell receptor beta chains from one sample in a study of T cell responses to AZD1222 COVID-19 vaccine. Produced via immunoSEQ multiplex PCR; TCRdb's table is partial and in-frame only. The table lists 90,000 to 150,000 clones, 80% to 90% of them singletons. The sequencing here drew on peripheral blood, taken on day 0 of AZD1222 vaccination. These receptors came from an adult in good health. The CDR3 runs from the conserved cysteine through the conserved F or W. Each record gives: J gene, V gene, CDR3 protein.

TRBJ1-2 | TRBV6-5 | CASSYGLNYGYTF
TRBJ1-6 | TRBV14 | CASSHRGIRSPLHF
TRBJ2-3 | TRBV3-1/TRBV3-2 | CASSVRTSGGVSTDTQYF
TRBJ2-3 | TRBV11-3 | CASSLYAGTSAADTQYF
TRBJ1-1 | TRBV5-5 | CASSLVGGAEAFF
TRBJ1-6 | TRBV30 | CAWQGTYNSPLHF
TRBJ2-1 | TRBV19 | CASSLRTYNEQFF
TRBJ1-1 | TRBV15 | CATSRGGFAGENTEAFF
TRBJ2-3 | TRBV11-2 | CASSLGGDRVGDTQYF
TRBJ2-2 | TRBV5-1 | CASSLRTATNTGELFF
TRBJ2-2 | TRBV6-2/TRBV6-3 | CASSSQAGGDTGELFF
TRBJ2-7 | TRBV20-1 | CSAGSYEQYF
TRBJ1-2 | TRBV27 | CASSLSGDYGYTF
TRBJ1-4 | TRBV19 | CASRGQGDEKLFF
TRBJ1-4 | TRBV19 | CASRGSGNQKLFF
TRBJ2-7 | TRBV11-2 | CASSLGFYEQYF
TRBJ2-1 | TRBV6-2/TRBV6-3 | CASSYGDYYNEQFF
TRBJ1-6 | TRBV5-5 | CASSLLAENYNSPLHF
TRBJ2-5 | TRBV19 | CASTGQGGETQYF
TRBJ1-1 | TRBV19 | CASSTGLDTEAFF
TRBJ1-1 | TRBV24-1 | CATSDPGRGGDTEAFF
TRBJ2-2 | TRBV4-1 | CASSHAPGQGWGSTGELFF
TRBJ2-5 | TRBV7-8 | CASSRVVTRQETQYF
TRBJ2-7 | TRBV29-1 | CSARTGTVYEQYF
TRBJ2-3 | TRBV24-1 | CATSDPGRTDTQYF
TRBJ1-2 | TRBV2 | CASSYRGQVNYGYTF
TRBJ2-5 | TRBV6-6 | CASSLTSGIRETQYF
TRBJ1-6 | TRBV5-1 | CASSTESYNSPLHF
TRBJ2-7 | TRBV5-1 | CASSLAATSYEQYF
TRBJ1-5 | TRBV15 | CATSRDIQPQHF
TRBJ1-2 | TRBV6-5 | CASSYSMGNYGYTF
TRBJ1-2 | TRBV4-3 | CASSQDYFGYTF